Presented here are 3 T cell receptor beta chains from one specimen sequenced in a study of T cell responses to AZD1222 COVID-19 vaccine. Profiled with immunoSEQ multiplex PCR; TCRdb holds only in-frame clones, not every one. The table includes approximately 140,000 clones, roughly 90% detected once. The material sequenced was peripheral blood, taken 28 days after the second AZD1222 dose. The receptors were sampled from an adult who received the AZD1222 COVID-19 vaccine.

V gene TRBV3-1 (or the pseudogene TRBV3-2) combines with J gene TRBJ2-7; unclear D gene. Germline loops: CDR1 LGHDT, CDR2 YNNKEL (reference sequence). This CDR3 is built from 15 residues. The V and J ends lost 5 bases and 0 bases respectively, with 14 bases between them. CDR3 sequence: CASSERNWSSYEQYF. The DNA for the CDR3 is TGTGCCAGCAGCGAACGGAACTGGAGCTCCTACGAGCAGTACTTC.

The count of this clone is one. V gene TRBV18 combines with J gene TRBJ1-2, with D perhaps TRBD1 (5 bases). Germline V CDR1 and CDR2: KGHSH, LQKENI. The V and J ends lost 2 bases and 6 bases respectively, with 13 bases between them. The CDR3 contains 14 residues. The CDR3 region is CASSPGTAPDGYTF. The CDR3 DNA reads as TGTGCCAGCTCACCAGGGACGGCCCCGGATGGCTACACCTTC.

V is TRBV27 and J is TRBJ1-5; D gene unclear. In germline, CDR1 is MNHEY, CDR2 SMNVEV (reference sequence). CDR3 length equals 14 residues. The V and J ends lost 3 bases and 0 bases respectively, with 6 bases between them. CDR3 coding DNA: TGTGCCAGCAGTTTCCGGTCTAGCAATCAGCCCCAGCATTTT. Translated, it gives CASSFRSSNQPQHF.